The rows below give T cell receptor beta chains drawn from one sample of a study of blood T cells in healthy people across ages. TCRdb reprocessed the 5' RACE reads with MiXCR, giving one entry per CDR3 protein. This sample has hundreds of thousands of distinct CDR3 sequences; 25% to 30% occur once, and the top ten carry around 30%. The sample taken for sequencing was blood. The receptors derive from a woman aged 70-85 years in good health. CDR3s include the opening cysteine and the closing phenylalanine or tryptophan. D genes are given only for firm matches. Clone size appears in some rows only: once, few, many, or a class for an expanded clone.

DNA: TGCGCCAGCAGCTTGGTTCAAGGCGAAAAGCTGTCTTTT; CDR3: CASSLVQGEKLSF; J: TRBJ1-4; size: NA; V: TRBV5-1; D: NA
DNA: TGTGCCAGCAGCCCTCAGCAGCTAGCCAAAAACATTCAGTACTTC; CDR3: CASSPQQLAKNIQYF; J: TRBJ2-4; size: few; V: TRBV28; D: NA
DNA: TGTGCCAGCAGCTTAGATCTCCGTTTTGCGGGCGCGAACACCGGGGAGCTGTTTTTT; CDR3: CASSLDLRFAGANTGELFF; J: TRBJ2-2; size: NA; V: TRBV13; D: NA
DNA: TGTGCCAGCAGAGATGGGGGTTCGGAGACCCAGTACTTC; CDR3: CASRDGGSETQYF; J: TRBJ2-5; size: NA; V: TRBV28; D: NA
DNA: TGCAGTGCTAGAGATTCACGCAAGCGGGAGTTCTCTGGGGCCAACGTCCTGACTTTC; CDR3: CSARDSRKREFSGANVLTF; J: TRBJ2-6; size: NA; V: TRBV20-1; D: TRBD2
DNA: TGCAGCGTTGTTTACAGCTCCTACAATGAGCAGTTCTTC; CDR3: CSVVYSSYNEQFF; J: TRBJ2-1; size: many; V: TRBV29-1; D: NA
DNA: TGTGCCAGCAGCGTAGACGTGGGAGGGACCTACGAGCAGTACTTC; CDR3: CASSVDVGGTYEQYF; J: TRBJ2-7; size: NA; V: TRBV9; D: TRBD2
DNA: TGCAGTGCTAGAGATCCGCCGGAGGCTAGCACAGATACGCAGTATTTT; CDR3: CSARDPPEASTDTQYF; J: TRBJ2-3; size: NA; V: TRBV20-1; D: NA
DNA: TGCGCCAGCAGCCAAGTATTGGTAAGCGAGCAGTACTTC; CDR3: CASSQVLVSEQYF; J: TRBJ2-7; size: many; V: TRBV4-1; D: NA
DNA: TGCGCCAGCAGCCCAAGGGTTTTCGAGACCCAGTACTTC; CDR3: CASSPRVFETQYF; J: TRBJ2-5; size: NA; V: TRBV5-1; D: NA
DNA: TGTGCCAGCAGCTTCAGGGGGACTAATGAAAAACTGTTTTTT; CDR3: CASSFRGTNEKLFF; J: TRBJ1-4; size: NA; V: TRBV7-9; D: TRBD1
DNA: TGTGCCAGCAGAAAGACAGGGATGGTCGTTCTGGATGAGCAGTTCTTC; CDR3: CASRKTGMVVLDEQFF; J: TRBJ2-1; size: few; V: TRBV12-3/TRBV12-4; D: TRBD1
DNA: TGTGCCAGCAGCGTAGGGGACAGGGAAGGCTACACCTTC; CDR3: CASSVGDREGYTF; J: TRBJ1-2; size: few; V: TRBV9; D: TRBD1
DNA: TGTGCCAGCAGCCAGGCCACGGGTGTTGTCTTC; CDR3: CASSQATGVVF; J: TRBJ2-7; size: NA; V: TRBV4-2; D: NA
DNA: TGTGCCAGCAGTTTATATGCGGCCCAAGAGACCCAGTACTTC; CDR3: CASSLYAAQETQYF; J: TRBJ2-5; size: few; V: TRBV27; D: NA
DNA: TGCAGTGCTAACAGCGGAAGGGCCGAGCAGTACTTC; CDR3: CSANSGRAEQYF; J: TRBJ2-7; size: NA; V: TRBV20-1; D: NA
DNA: TGCAGTGCATTGGACACACGTCCTGGGAGTCCTGAAGCTTTCTTT; CDR3: CSALDTRPGSPEAFF; J: TRBJ1-1; size: few; V: TRBV20-1; D: NA
DNA: TGTGCCAGCAGCTTTTCGGGATCCTCAGGGGATACGCAGTATTTT; CDR3: CASSFSGSSGDTQYF; J: TRBJ2-3; size: NA; V: TRBV7-2; D: NA
DNA: TGCAGTGCTACTAGCGGGGGGGCCGGGGAGACCCAGTACTTC; CDR3: CSATSGGAGETQYF; J: TRBJ2-5; size: NA; V: TRBV20-1; D: TRBD2
DNA: TGTGCCAGTGGGACCTACTCCTACGAGCAGTACTTC; CDR3: CASGTYSYEQYF; J: TRBJ2-7; size: NA; V: TRBV28; D: NA